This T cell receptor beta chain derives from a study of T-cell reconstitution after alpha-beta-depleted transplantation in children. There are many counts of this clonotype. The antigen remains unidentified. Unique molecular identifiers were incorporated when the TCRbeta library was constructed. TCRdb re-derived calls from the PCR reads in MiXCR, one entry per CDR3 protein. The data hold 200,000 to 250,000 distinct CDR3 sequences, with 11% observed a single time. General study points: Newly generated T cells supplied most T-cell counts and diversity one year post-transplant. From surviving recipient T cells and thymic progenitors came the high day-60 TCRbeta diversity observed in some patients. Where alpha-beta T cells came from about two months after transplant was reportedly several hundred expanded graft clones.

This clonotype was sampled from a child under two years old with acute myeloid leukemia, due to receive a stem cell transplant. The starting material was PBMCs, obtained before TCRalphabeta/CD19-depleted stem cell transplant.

CDR3 DNA: TGCGCCAGCAGCCAAGGCCTTCTGAACACTGAAGCTTTCTTT. Translating it yields CASSQGLLNTEAFF. The rearrangement links TRBV4-1 to TRBJ1-1, with D uncertain. Germline CDR1 reads MGHRA; CDR2 reads YSYEKL. The length of the CDR3 is 14 residues. The V end lost 1 base, the J end lost 0 bases, and 6 bases lay between the germline ends.